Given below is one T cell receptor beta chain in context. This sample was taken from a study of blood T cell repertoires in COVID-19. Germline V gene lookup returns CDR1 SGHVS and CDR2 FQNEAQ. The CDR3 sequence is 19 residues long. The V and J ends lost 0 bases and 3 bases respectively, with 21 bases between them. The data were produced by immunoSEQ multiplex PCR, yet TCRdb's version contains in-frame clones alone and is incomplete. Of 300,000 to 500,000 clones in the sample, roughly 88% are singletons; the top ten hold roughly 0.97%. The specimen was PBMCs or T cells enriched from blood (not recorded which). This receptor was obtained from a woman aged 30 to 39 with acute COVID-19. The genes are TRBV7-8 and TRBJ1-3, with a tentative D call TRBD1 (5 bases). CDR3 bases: TGTGCCAGCAGCTTAGCAAACTCCCCCAGGCAGGGAGGTGGAAACACCATATATTTT. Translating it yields CASSLANSPRQGGGNTIYF. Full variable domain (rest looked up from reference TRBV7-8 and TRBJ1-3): GAGVSQSPRYKVAKRGQDVALRCDPISGHVSLFWYQQALGQGPEFLTYFQNEAQLDKSGLPSDRFFAERPEGSVSTLKIQRTQQEDSAVYLCASSLANSPRQGGGNTIYFGEGSWLTVV.